A single sample gave rise to the 25 T cell receptor beta chains below, sequenced in a study of T cell repertoires in cytomegalovirus infection. These receptors have no identified antigens. TCRdb recomputed calls from the reads with MiXCR, one row per CDR3 protein. The sample holds approximately 120,000 distinct CDR3 sequences, roughly 30% seen once. This specimen was CD8+ T cells from cultured PBMCs, taken from culture after CMV antigen stimulation. These receptors were taken from a human donor in good health (CMV status not recorded). Some clones in this sample may be carry-over from other donors' samples.

In regard to this clonotype: A read error may explain this, as a much larger clone is one base away. This chain links TRBV7-8 with TRBJ1-1, with D possibly being TRBD1 (6 bases). Germline CDR1 reads SGHVS; CDR2 reads FQNEAQ. CDR3 length: 15 amino acids. V gave up 7 bases and J gave up 0 bases, with 15 bases separating them. The CDR3 loop is CASNKDSTMNTEAFF. DNA for the CDR3: TGTGCCAGCAACAAGGACAGTACTATGAACACTGAAGCTTTCTTT.

The V call is TRBV14, the J call TRBJ1-2; 9 nucleotides match TRBD1. Trimming removed 0 bases from V and 7 bases from J; junction bases left unmatched: 6. The length of the CDR3 is 15 residues. The germline CDR1 and CDR2 sequences are SGHDN and FVKESK. The CDR3 bases are TGTGCCAGCAGCCAAGATCTGACAGGGGGTGCTGGCTACACCTTC. This translates into CASSQDLTGGAGYTF. The entire variable domain, with the rest obtained from reference TRBV14 and TRBJ1-2, is as follows: EAGVTQFPSHSVIEKGQTVTLRCDPISGHDNLYWYRRVMGKEIKFLLHFVKESKQDESGMPNNRFLAERTGGTYSTLKVQPAELEDSGVYFCASSQDLTGGAGYTFGSGTRLTVV.

This clonotype was counted a few times. The chain has TRBV11-2 and TRBJ2-1, with 8 bases identical to TRBD2. CDR3 length: 15 residues. Germline lookup yields CDR1 SGHAT and CDR2 FQNNGV. J gave up 1 base and V 5 bases, and 4 bases lay outside the gene matches. CDR3: CASSGAGVSYNEQFF. CDR3 bases: TGTGCCAGCAGCGGAGCGGGGGTGTCCTACAATGAGCAGTTCTTC.

This clonotype was picked up many times. This chain uses TRBV7-2 with TRBJ1-1, with 12 bases matching TRBD1. The CDR3 contains 17 residues. Trimming at V came to 3 bases and at J to 7 bases, leaving 12 bases not matched to a gene. Germline-derived CDR1 and CDR2 are SGHTA and FQGNSA. The CDR3 is CASSFPGTGGASDEAFF. The DNA for the CDR3 is TGTGCCAGCAGCTTCCCCGGGACAGGGGGCGCGAGTGATGAAGCTTTCTTT.

This clonotype was seen a few times. This chain uses TRBV27 with TRBJ1-1; D may be TRBD1 (6 bases). With 3 bases removed from V and 4 bases from J, the gap between germline ends came to 9 bases. This CDR3 has 13 amino acids. CDR1 and CDR2 (germline): MNHEY, SMNVEV (reference sequence). CDR3 sequence: CASSLGASTEAFF. CDR3 nucleotide sequence: TGTGCCAGCAGTTTGGGGGCGAGCACTGAAGCTTTCTTT.

This clonotype was observed once. The chain carries TRBV6-4 and TRBJ1-5; D remains unclear. CDR1 is MRHNA, CDR2 SNTAGT, per germline. V was trimmed by 3 bases and J by 1 base, leaving 4 bases between them. The CDR3 totals 13 residues. CDR3: CASSEGSNQPQHF. The CDR3 DNA reads as TGTGCCAGCAGTGAGGGGAGCAATCAGCCCCAGCATTTT.

V and J are TRBV27 and TRBJ1-5; the D gene is possibly TRBD1 (5 bases). This CDR3 region has 13 residues. Trimming stripped 4 bases from V and 7 bases from J, with 11 bases between. Germline V gene lookup returns CDR1 MNHEY and CDR2 SMNVEV (reference sequence). CDR3 nucleotides: TGTGCCAGCAGTTACTATCAGGGACAGCCCCAGCATTTT. Amino acid sequence: CASSYYQGQPQHF.

The chain uses TRBV27 and TRBJ1-2; perhaps TRBD1 as D (5 bases). Germline CDR1 MNHEY, CDR2 SMNVEV (reference sequence). V lost 2 bases to trimming and J lost 7 bases, with 14 bases between them. The CDR3 sequence is 14 residues long. The CDR3 here is CASSLGTGRVGYTF. CDR3 DNA: TGTGCCAGCAGTTTAGGGACCGGCCGGGTTGGCTACACCTTC.

The V gene is TRBV6-5, the J gene TRBJ1-6; D is uncertain. Trimming cost V 8 bases and J 7 bases, with 12 bases left between them. Germline CDR1 and CDR2: MNHEY and SVGAGI. The CDR3 contains 13 residues. CDR3 protein: CASGGSLNSPLHF. In DNA, the CDR3 is TGTGCCAGCGGCGGCAGCCTCAATTCACCCCTCCACTTT.

This rearrangement joins TRBV7-9 to TRBJ1-4; weak D call: TRBD1 (5 bases). V was shortened by 5 bases and J by 6 bases, with 13 bases between the two germline ends. The CDR3 is 14 residues long. CDR1 and CDR2 from the germline V gene are SEHNR and FQNEAQ (reference sequence). The chain's CDR3 is CASSRQGVDEKLFF. CDR3 nucleotide sequence: TGTGCCAGCAGCCGGCAAGGGGTGGATGAAAAACTGTTTTTT.

This clonotype is a singleton in its sample. Possible read error: a much larger clone is one base away. This chain connects TRBV7-6 to TRBJ1-1, with D perhaps matching TRBD1 (6 bases). The CDR3 is 13 amino acids. Germline-derived CDR1 and CDR2 are SGHVS and FNYEAQ. V lost 2 bases to trimming and J lost 7 bases, with 11 bases between them. CDR3 nucleotide sequence: TGTGCCAGCAGCTTACAAGGGGGTGGTGAAGCTTTCTTT. Translated, it gives CASSLQGGGEAFF.

This clonotype was detected a few times. The gene calls are TRBV5-6 and TRBJ1-1; TRBD1 matches at 7 bases. This CDR3 is 17 amino acids long. Germline CDR1 reads SGHDT; CDR2 reads YYEEEE. With 0 bases clipped from V and 2 bases from J, the junction kept 10 bases outside the gene matches. CDR3 protein: CASSLVNRGEPNTEAFF. The CDR3 DNA reads TGTGCCAGCAGCTTGGTAAACAGGGGAGAACCCAACACTGAAGCTTTCTTT. Complete variable domain (other parts from reference TRBV5-6 and TRBJ1-1): DAGVTQSPTHLIKTRGQQVTLRCSPKSGHDTVSWYQQALGQGPQFIFQYYEEEERQRGNFPDRFSGHQFPNYSSELNVNALLLGDSALYLCASSLVNRGEPNTEAFFGQGTRLTVV.

This clonotype showed up just a few times. This chain connects TRBV27 to TRBJ2-7; no clear D. The germline V gene encodes CDR1 MNHEY and CDR2 SMNVEV (reference sequence). V lost 5 bases, J lost 4 bases, and 18 bases lay in between. This CDR3 is built from 15 residues. CDR3 nucleotides: TGTGCCAGCAGTCCATCATTACCCCCGCGTTACGAGCAGTACTTC. Protein: CASSPSLPPRYEQYF.

This clonotype was picked up a small number of times. The chain is built from TRBV12-3 or TRBV12-4 and TRBJ2-2; the match to TRBD2 covers 8 bases. This CDR3 contains 17 residues. V shed 1 base and J 0 bases; nucleotides not matched to a gene: 4. The CDR3 is CASSLGAGVTNTGELFF. In DNA, the CDR3 is TGTGCCAGCAGTTTAGGAGCGGGGGTAACGAACACCGGGGAGCTGTTTTTT.

This chain joins TRBV29-1 and TRBJ2-3; D might be TRBD1 (5 bases). V shed 7 bases and J shed 2 bases, with 13 bases lying between them. Germline CDR1 SQVTM, CDR2 ANQGSEA. There are 13 residues in the CDR3. The CDR3 region is CSARVFNTDTQYF. CDR3 DNA sequence: TGCAGCGCCAGGGTTTTTAACACAGATACGCAGTATTTT.

V usage is TRBV7-2 and J usage is TRBJ1-5; TRBD1 is a possible D gene (5 bases). With 4 bases removed from V and 1 base from J, the gap between germline ends came to 17 bases. From germline, CDR1 is SGHTA and CDR2 FQGNSA. The CDR3 covers 17 residues. CDR3 DNA sequence: TGTGCCAGCAGCTCCTCGGCATACGGGGGGAGCAATCAGCCCCAGCATTTT. Translating it yields CASSSSAYGGSNQPQHF.

CDR3 nucleotides: TGTGCCAGTAGTATCATGGACAGAGCGCCCCAGCATTTT. It specifies CASSIMDRAPQHF. This chain links TRBV19 with TRBJ1-5; maybe TRBD1 (6 bases). The CDR3 consists of 13 residues. Germline loops: CDR1 LNHDA, CDR2 SQIVND (reference sequence). Between the trimmed V and J ends, which lost 3 bases and 9 bases, there was a span of 12 bases.

This clonotype was detected many times. The chain links TRBV12-3 or TRBV12-4 to TRBJ1-1, with no clear D. Trimming stripped 6 bases from V and 3 bases from J, with 11 bases between. The CDR3 loop spans 13 amino acids. In nucleotides, the CDR3 is TGTGCCAGCAGCCCTGGACGGCACACTGAAGCTTTCTTT. This translates into CASSPGRHTEAFF.

This clonotype was observed at least ten times. The chain links TRBV4-1 to TRBJ2-1; tentative D call: TRBD2 (6 bases). V lost 0 bases and J 1 base, leaving 10 bases between the germline ends. The CDR3 extends over 16 amino acids. Per the germline V gene, CDR1 is MGHRA and CDR2 is YSYEKL. The DNA of the CDR3 is TGCGCCAGCAGCCAAGAATTAGGGACTTCCTACAATGAGCAGTTCTTC. This sequence encodes CASSQELGTSYNEQFF.

This clonotype was detected only a few times. This chain links TRBV19 with TRBJ1-1; no definite D call. Looked up from germline, CDR1 is LNHDA and CDR2 is SQIVND (reference sequence). This CDR3 spans 11 amino acids. V dropped 4 bases and J dropped 6 bases, with 6 bases sitting between them. In DNA form, the CDR3 reads TGTGCCAGTAGTACCGGGCCTGAAGCTTTCTTT. Translated, it gives CASSTGPEAFF.

There are a few counts of this clonotype. This sequence joins TRBV12-3 or TRBV12-4 and TRBJ1-1; weak D call: TRBD1 (5 bases). V lost 5 bases, J lost 0 bases, and 7 bases lay in between. The CDR3 runs to 13 residues. The CDR3 DNA is TGTGCCAGCAGTGAACAGGTGAACACTGAAGCTTTCTTT. The encoded protein is CASSEQVNTEAFF.

The chain joins TRBV15 to TRBJ1-3; no definite D call. Germline V gene data show CDR1 as LNHNV and CDR2 as YYDKDF (reference sequence). This CDR3 has 15 amino acids. V lost 0 bases, J lost 1 base, and 7 bases lay in between. CDR3 nucleotides: TGTGCCACCAGCAGAGATCGGGCGTCTGGAAACACCATATATTTT. Amino acids: CATSRDRASGNTIYF.

Only a few counts were recorded for this clonotype. This chain connects TRBV7-8 to TRBJ1-6; TRBD1 might be the D (5 bases). The V gene lost 10 bases and the J gene lost 5 bases, with 18 bases spanning the gap. The germline CDR1 and CDR2 sequences are SGHVS and FQNEAQ. The length of the CDR3 is 15 residues. The chain's CDR3 is CAILIPGRHNSPLHF. CDR3 nucleotides: TGTGCCATCCTTATCCCGGGACGGCATAATTCACCCCTCCACTTT.

The chain couples TRBV7-2 to TRBJ1-1; D is undetermined. The V gene's germline CDR1 is SGHTA and CDR2 FQGNSA. The V end was cut by 4 bases, the J end by 2 bases, with 8 bases between. This CDR3 comprises 13 residues. The CDR3 protein is CASSSAGNTEAFF. In DNA form, the CDR3 reads TGTGCCAGCAGCTCAGCGGGTAACACTGAAGCTTTCTTT.

The CDR3 region has the DNA TGCGCCAGCGTGAAAGAAAGCACAGATACGCAGTATTTT. Residues: CASVKESTDTQYF. The chain combines TRBV5-1 with TRBJ2-3; the D is unclear. V was clipped by 7 bases and J by 0 bases, with 9 bases between them. Germline lookup yields CDR1 SGHRS and CDR2 YFSETQ. The CDR3 contains 13 residues.